This T cell receptor (beta chain) was profiled in a study of vaccination and CD4 T cells after COVID-19. At the level of the study: Convalescent persons amounted to six males plus four females, two of whom were Hispanic. Stimuli were overlapping spike peptide pools of SARS-CoV-2 and three common cold coronaviruses (HCoV-NL63, HCoV-OC43, HCoV-229E).

A few counts support this clonotype. Antigen unknown. Treatment indicated: approximately 9-day PBMC culture with coronavirus spike peptide pools or control peptides (ViraFEST assay). Gathering of the CD4+ T cells, from the unexposed donor, took place before the COVID-19 pandemic (2011-2018). Roughly 1.9 million PBMCs went into each well for culture with 8.5 to 10 IU/ml IL-2 and 10 ug/ml peptide pools. Between the trimmed V and J ends, which lost 3 bases and 6 bases, there was a span of 12 bases. The CDR3 covers 12 residues. Germline V gene sequence: CDR1 DFQATT, CDR2 SNEGSKA (reference sequence). Cultured CD4+ T cell DNA underwent sequencing with the Oncomine TCR Beta short-read assay. TCRdb fed the PCR reads into MiXCR, producing one record per CDR3 protein. The sample contains 6,500 to 10,000 distinct CDR3 sequences, 40% to 55% of which appear only once.

The chain joins TRBV20-1 to TRBJ2-7, with D possibly TRBD2 on 5 matching bases. The sample was CD4+ T cells from blood, cultured in vitro. This receptor was taken from a human donor in good health. Here the CDR3 DNA reads TGCAGTGCTAGGTCGGGCGGGCGCGAGCAGTACTTC. This codes for CSARSGGREQYF.